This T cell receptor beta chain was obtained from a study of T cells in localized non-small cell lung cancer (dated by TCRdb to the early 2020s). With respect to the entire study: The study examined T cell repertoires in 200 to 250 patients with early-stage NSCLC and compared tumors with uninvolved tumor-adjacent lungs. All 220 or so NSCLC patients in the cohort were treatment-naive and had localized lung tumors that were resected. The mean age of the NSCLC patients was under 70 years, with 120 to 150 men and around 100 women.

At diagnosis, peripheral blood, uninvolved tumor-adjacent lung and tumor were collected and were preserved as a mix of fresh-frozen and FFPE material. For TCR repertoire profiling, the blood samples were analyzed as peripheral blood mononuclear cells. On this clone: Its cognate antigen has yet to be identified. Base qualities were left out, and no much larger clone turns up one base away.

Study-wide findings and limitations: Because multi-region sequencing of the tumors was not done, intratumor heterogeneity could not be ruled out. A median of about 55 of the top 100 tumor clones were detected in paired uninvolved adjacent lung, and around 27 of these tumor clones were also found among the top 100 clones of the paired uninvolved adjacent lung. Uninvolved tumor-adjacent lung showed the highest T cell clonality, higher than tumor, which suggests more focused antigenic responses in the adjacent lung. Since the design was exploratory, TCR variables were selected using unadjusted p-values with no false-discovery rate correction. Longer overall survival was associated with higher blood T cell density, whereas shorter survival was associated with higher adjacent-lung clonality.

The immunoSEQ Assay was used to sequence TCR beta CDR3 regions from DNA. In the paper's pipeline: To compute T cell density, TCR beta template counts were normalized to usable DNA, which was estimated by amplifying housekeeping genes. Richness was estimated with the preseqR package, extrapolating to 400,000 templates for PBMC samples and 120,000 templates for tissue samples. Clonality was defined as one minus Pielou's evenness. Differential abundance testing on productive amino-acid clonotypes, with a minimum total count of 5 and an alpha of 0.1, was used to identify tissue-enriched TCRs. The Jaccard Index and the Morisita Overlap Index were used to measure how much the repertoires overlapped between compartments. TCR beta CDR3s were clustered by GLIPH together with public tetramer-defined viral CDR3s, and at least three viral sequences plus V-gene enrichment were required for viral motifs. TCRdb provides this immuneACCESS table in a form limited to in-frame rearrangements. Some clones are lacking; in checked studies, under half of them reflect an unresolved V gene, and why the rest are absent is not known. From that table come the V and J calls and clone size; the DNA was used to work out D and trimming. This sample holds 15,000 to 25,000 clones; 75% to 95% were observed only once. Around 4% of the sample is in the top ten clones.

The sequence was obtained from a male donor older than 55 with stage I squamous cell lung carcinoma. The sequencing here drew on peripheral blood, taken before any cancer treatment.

CDR3 loop: CASSANRGDVYGYTF. The nucleotides read TGTGCCAGCAGTGCCAACCGGGGGGATGTCTATGGCTACACCTTC. The chain is encoded by TRBV2 joined to TRBJ1-2; perhaps TRBD1 is the D gene, with 5 bases matching. CDR1 and CDR2, looked up from the germline V gene, are SNHLY and FYNNEI. V lost 4 bases and J lost 4 bases; the stretch between them is 16 bases long. The CDR3 covers 15 residues, taking in both the cysteine and the phenylalanine. CDR3 DNA is the only sequence kept; it has 45 bases, read in frame from the first base.